The 21 T cell receptor beta chains presented below share a single source sample, sequenced in a study of regulatory T cells in long-lasting Graves disease. Relying on iRepertoire HTBI primers and Arm-PCR of CDR3 regions, the team built TCR beta libraries. TCRdb processed the multiplex PCR reads anew with MiXCR; each CDR3 protein has one entry. The repertoire holds 700,000 or so distinct CDR3 sequences, with around 30% as singletons. Regarding time point: persistent/refractory GD, antithyroid drugs over 5 years with positive TRAb. The TCR library used RNA extracted from PBMCs. The sequencing used peripheral blood mononuclear cells (PBMCs), collected when the disease was refractory, from a patient treated with antithyroid drugs. The origin of the receptors is a female donor with Graves disease.

This clonotype was observed once. The rearrangement uses TRBV15 and TRBJ1-6; 9 bases map to TRBD1. The CDR3 sequence is 14 residues long. Germline CDR1 is LNHNV and CDR2 is YYDKDF (reference sequence). V gave up 8 bases and J gave up 11 bases; unmatched junction bases: 10. The chain's CDR3 is CATRRGQGGTPLHF. Here the CDR3 DNA reads TGTGCCACCCGACGGGGACAGGGAGGGACACCCCTCCACTTT. Drawing the rest from reference TRBV15 and TRBJ1-6, the complete variable domain is DAMVIQNPRYQVTQFGKPVTLSCSQTLNHNVMYWYQQKSSQAPKLLFHYYDKDFNNEADTPDNFQSRRPNTSFCFLDIRSPGLGDTAMYLCATRRGQGGTPLHFGNGTRLTVT.

V usage is TRBV29-1 and J usage is TRBJ1-1; 8 bases agree with TRBD1. The CDR3 loop spans 15 amino acids. Germline V gene sequence: CDR1 SQVTM, CDR2 ANQGSEA. J lost 5 bases, V lost 6 bases, and 14 bases had no gene match. Written as DNA, the CDR3 is TGCAGCGTCGTGCTACTTACAGGGGGAAAGACTGAAGCTTTCTTT. Protein sequence: CSVVLLTGGKTEAFF.

The chain recombines TRBV19 with TRBJ1-1; no clear D. Germline-derived CDR1 and CDR2 are LNHDA and SQIVND (reference sequence). The length of the CDR3 is 14 residues. Deletions cut 5 bases from V and 0 bases from J, with 10 bases between. The CDR3 loop is CASSGERMNTEAFF. The CDR3 DNA sequence: TGTGCCAGTAGTGGGGAGAGAATGAACACTGAAGCTTTCTTT.

The CDR3 here is CASSSVTEYNQPQHF. The CDR3 nucleotides are TGTGCCAGCAGTTCAGTGACAGAGTACAATCAGCCCCAGCATTTT. The chain is built from TRBV12-3 or TRBV12-4 and TRBJ1-5; maybe TRBD1 (5 bases). Trimming took off 4 bases at V and 3 bases at J, with 13 bases between the two ends. The CDR3 runs 15 residues.

The chain links TRBV7-2 to TRBJ2-7, with D possibly matching TRBD2 (6 bases). Germline V gives CDR1 SGHTA, CDR2 FQGNSA. The CDR3 extends over 14 amino acids. Trimming cost V 4 bases and J 2 bases, with 12 bases left between them. DNA of the CDR3: TGTGCCAGCAGCTCGGGGTCGGGGGCCTACGAGCAGTACTTC. Its translation: CASSSGSGAYEQYF. Full variable domain (missing parts from reference TRBV7-2 and TRBJ2-7): GAGVSQSPSNKVTEKGKDVELRCDPISGHTALYWYRQSLGQGLEFLIYFQGNSAPDKSGLPSDRFSAERTGGSVSTLTIQRTQQEDSAVYLCASSSGSGAYEQYFGPGTRLTVT.

This clonotype was observed a few times. The chain has TRBV7-3 and TRBJ2-2; D ambiguous. V lost 1 base and J lost 4, with 10 bases in between. CDR1 is SGHTA and CDR2 is FQGTGA in the germline V gene. The CDR3 covers 15 residues. The CDR3 DNA sequence: TGTGCCAGCAGCTTAAGGTCGGATCCCACCGGGGAGCTGTTTTTT. This sequence encodes CASSLRSDPTGELFF.

The CDR3 region has the DNA TGTGCCAGCAGCTTTGGTTTCACCAGGGATGAGCAGTTCTTC. It codes for CASSFGFTRDEQFF. The V gene is TRBV11-2, the J gene TRBJ2-1, with a possible D match to TRBD1 (5 bases). The germline V gene has CDR1 SGHAT and CDR2 FQNNGV. The CDR3 spans 14 residues. Trimming removed 3 bases at V and 8 bases at J, with 14 bases between.

The chain recombines TRBV12-3 or TRBV12-4 with TRBJ1-4; no clear D. V was pared by 1 base and J by 4 bases, with 10 bases between. The CDR3 sequence is 15 residues long. This CDR3 is CASSLGRLSNEKLFF. The CDR3 nucleotides are TGTGCCAGCAGTTTAGGGCGACTGAGTAATGAAAAACTGTTTTTT.

This clonotype was seen a few times. This sequence joins TRBV6-1 and TRBJ2-2; 7 positions agree with TRBD1. With 4 bases clipped from V and 4 bases from J, the junction kept 6 bases outside the gene matches. In germline, CDR1 is MNHNS, CDR2 SASEGT. CDR3 size: 15 residues. The CDR3 sequence: CASSGTGSVTGELFF. The CDR3 region has the DNA TGTGCCAGCAGTGGGACAGGATCGGTCACCGGGGAGCTGTTTTTT.

Concerning this clonotype itself: Since a much larger clone is just one base distant, this may be a read error. This chain connects TRBV6-1 to TRBJ1-5; no definite D call. This CDR3 comprises 13 residues. V was cut by 1 base and J by 6 bases, with 7 bases left in between. Germline CDR1 reads MNHNS; CDR2 reads SASEGT. The CDR3 sequence is CASSEDQVQPQHF. The CDR3 DNA reads TGTGCCAGCAGTGAAGACCAAGTTCAGCCCCAGCATTTT.

This rearrangement joins TRBV30 to TRBJ1-1; D uncertain. Germline V gene data show CDR1 as GTSNPN and CDR2 as SVGIG (reference sequence). This CDR3 is built from 13 residues. Deletions cut 2 bases from V and 0 bases from J, with 7 bases between. In nucleotides, the CDR3 is TGTGCCTGGAGTTACGGGATGAACACTGAAGCTTTCTTT. It is translated as CAWSYGMNTEAFF.

To note about this clonotype: This may be a read error, as it is one base from a much larger clone. The rearrangement links TRBV12-3 or TRBV12-4 to TRBJ1-2; D is possibly TRBD1 (5 bases). The CDR3 contains 14 residues. The CDR3: CAGSLSRAWGGYTF. CDR3 sequence (DNA): TGTGCCGGCAGTTTATCAAGGGCCTGGGGCGGCTACACCTTC.

This clonotype occurred a few times. The V call is TRBV28, the J call TRBJ1-5; D might be TRBD1 (5 bases). The length of the CDR3 is 18 residues. V was cut by 4 bases and J by 2 bases, with 21 bases left in between. CDR1 MDHEN and CDR2 SYDVKM come from the germline V gene. The CDR3 loop reads CASSSWRGGILGNQPQHF. DNA for the CDR3: TGTGCCAGCAGTTCCTGGCGGGGGGGGATTTTGGGCAATCAGCCCCAGCATTTT.

The V and J genes are TRBV6-1 and TRBJ1-1; a weak D match, TRBD1 (6 bases). The CDR3 is made up of 13 amino acids. Germline values: CDR1 MNHNS, CDR2 SASEGT. V was pared by 7 bases and J by 2 bases, with 11 bases between. The CDR3: CASIGQRNTEAFF. In DNA, the CDR3 is TGTGCCAGCATAGGACAGCGAAACACTGAAGCTTTCTTT.

This clonotype has only a few counts. The V and J genes are TRBV14 and TRBJ1-2; 9 bases line up with TRBD1. The V and J ends lost 0 bases and 4 bases, in that order; junction bases with no gene match: 9. Germline CDR1 SGHDN, CDR2 FVKESK. This CDR3 contains 17 residues. In DNA form, the CDR3 reads TGTGCCAGCAGCCAAGACGCCGGGACAGGGCGGATCTATGGCTACACCTTC. Amino acids: CASSQDAGTGRIYGYTF.

The chain links TRBV6-1 to TRBJ1-5; D remains ambiguous. The V gene's germline CDR1 is MNHNS and CDR2 SASEGT. The CDR3 loop spans 14 amino acids. Between the trimmed V and J ends, which lost 3 bases and 3 bases, there was a span of 9 bases. CDR3: CASSERELNQPQHF. Written as DNA, the CDR3 is TGTGCCAGCAGTGAGCGTGAACTCAATCAGCCCCAGCATTTT.

This clonotype has more than one count but fewer than ten. Possible read error: a much larger clone is one base away. The V gene is TRBV28, the J gene TRBJ1-2, with TRBD1 matching 7 bases. Germline V gives CDR1 MDHEN, CDR2 SYDVKM. The CDR3 loop spans 12 amino acids. J gave up 6 bases and V 8 bases, and 6 bases lay outside the gene matches. CDR3 loop: CASDDRADGYTF. CDR3 DNA: TGTGCCAGCGATGACAGGGCGGATGGCTACACCTTC.

The rearrangement uses TRBV27 and TRBJ2-5; TRBD2 aligns across 7 bases. There are 15 residues in the CDR3. CDR1 MNHEY and CDR2 SMNVEV come from the germline V gene (reference sequence). J was trimmed by 1 base and V by 8 bases; bases with no gene match: 10. The CDR3 loop is CASRSYERGQETQYF. CDR3 DNA: TGTGCCAGCCGGAGTTACGAGCGGGGCCAAGAGACCCAGTACTTC.

V and J are TRBV5-1 and TRBJ1-2; D ambiguous. This CDR3 contains 14 residues. V was cut by 0 bases and J by 6 bases, with 12 bases left in between. Germline CDR1 and CDR2: SGHRS and YFSETQ. Here the CDR3 DNA reads TGCGCCAGCAGCTTGGAACAAACGAGGGATGGCTACACCTTC. It specifies CASSLEQTRDGYTF. Variable domain in full (rest from reference TRBV5-1 and TRBJ1-2): KAGVTQTPRYLIKTRGQQVTLSCSPISGHRSVSWYQQTPGQGLQFLFEYFSETQRNKGNFPGRFSGRQFSNSRSEMNVSTLELGDSALYLCASSLEQTRDGYTFGSGTRLTVV.

This clonotype was observed a few times. The chain employs TRBV18 and TRBJ2-5, with D unresolved. The CDR3 is 13 residues long. Deletions cut 2 bases from V and 4 bases from J, with 8 bases between. The germline gives CDR1 KGHSH, CDR2 LQKENI. DNA for the CDR3: TGTGCCAGCTCACCATTCCACCGAGAGACCCAGTACTTC. The encoded protein is CASSPFHRETQYF.

The chain combines TRBV5-4 with TRBJ1-6; D is undetermined. The V and J ends lost 2 bases and 9 bases respectively, with 12 bases between them. The germline gives CDR1 SGHNT, CDR2 YYREEE (reference sequence). The CDR3 extends over 14 amino acids. Here the CDR3 DNA reads TGTGCCAGCAGCTTTTGGAGGCGAGGTTCACCCCTCCACTTT. Encoded protein: CASSFWRRGSPLHF.